These 7 T cell receptor beta chains were all obtained from the same sample, sequenced in a study of Ad26.COV2.S vaccination and SARS-CoV-2 variants (dated by TCRdb to the early 2020s). Libraries were constructed by the immunoSEQ multiplex PCR assay. Imported from immuneACCESS, the table was reduced by TCRdb to in-frame sequences with V and J called. These copies leave out some clones; in studies compared against another copy, an unresolved V gene accounts for under half, and the cause of the remainder is not known. The sample table lists 400,000 to 450,000 clones, less than 95% of them with a count of one. Around 4.5% of the sample goes to the ten largest clones. What this sample's treatment or condition label stands for: roughly 19 received Ad26.COV2.S at low or high dose, single or two shots; 5 received placebo; per-sample allocation not given. For vaccine and placebo recipients, the sequenced repertoires came from samples collected on day 63 after the first injection.

Material: peripheral blood, obtained in a trial of Ad26.COV2.S vaccine versus placebo. These receptors were obtained from a person between 18 and 60 years old who received the Ad26.COV2.S COVID-19 vaccine or a placebo.

The rearrangement uses TRBV6-5 and TRBJ1-1, with TRBD1 matching 7 bases. The CDR3 covers 14 residues. The ends lost 2 bases at V and 6 bases at J; junction bases unmatched: 6. The germline gives CDR1 MNHEY, CDR2 SVGAGI. For the CDR3, the DNA is TGTGCCAGCAGTTACCTCAGGACAGGCCCTGAAGCTTTCTTT. Its translation: CASSYLRTGPEAFF.

The chain uses TRBV6-5 and TRBJ1-5, with D possibly TRBD1 on 5 matching bases. From germline, CDR1 is MNHEY and CDR2 SVGAGI. The CDR3 totals 13 residues. V lost 6 bases to trimming and J lost 4 bases, with 10 bases between them. Written as DNA, the CDR3 is TGTGCCAGCAGCAGGGCTGGGAATCAGCCCCAGCATTTT. Translating it yields CASSRAGNQPQHF.

The table lists this clone with a few counts. The rearrangement joins TRBV4-1 to TRBJ2-7; 7 nucleotides match TRBD1. Per the germline V gene, CDR1 is MGHRA and CDR2 is YSYEKL. The ends lost 0 bases at V and 4 bases at J; junction bases unmatched: 6. CDR3 length equals 15 residues. The CDR3 DNA sequence: TGCGCCAGCAGCCAAGATGTCCAGGGGGTTTACGAGCAGTACTTC. Protein sequence: CASSQDVQGVYEQYF.

The J gene is TRBJ2-3, the V gene TRBV10-3; 9 bases are shared with TRBD2. CDR3 length: 15 amino acids. The germline V gene encodes CDR1 ENHRY and CDR2 SYGVKD. J lost 5 bases, V lost 4 bases, and 7 bases had no gene match. The CDR3 sequence is CAISGGGRGGDTQYF. As DNA, the CDR3 is TGTGCCATCAGTGGAGGCGGGAGGGGGGGAGATACGCAGTATTTT.

The chain couples TRBV29-1 to TRBJ1-1; D uncertain. This CDR3 comprises 10 residues. V lost 7 bases, J lost 0 bases, and 3 bases lay in between. Germline-derived CDR1 and CDR2 are SQVTM and ANQGSEA. CDR3 sequence reads: CSGLNTEAFF. DNA for the CDR3: TGCAGCGGATTGAACACTGAAGCTTTCTTT.

The chain has TRBV10-3 and TRBJ1-3, with D uncertain. V lost 3 bases and J lost 0, with 21 bases in between. Looked up from germline, CDR1 is ENHRY and CDR2 is SYGVKD. This CDR3 contains 19 residues. This CDR3 is CAISDIRSHGVVSGNTIYF. CDR3 coding DNA: TGTGCCATCAGTGACATAAGGTCCCACGGGGTCGTCTCTGGAAACACCATATATTTT.

The chain is built from TRBV9 and TRBJ2-6, with D unclear. From germline, CDR1 is SGDLS and CDR2 YYNGEE. Trimming took off 0 bases at V and 0 bases at J, with 10 bases between the two ends. The CDR3 is 17 residues long. The CDR3 DNA sequence: TGTGCCAGCAGCGTAGGGCAGGTGACCTCTGGGGCCAACGTCCTGACTTTC. Protein sequence: CASSVGQVTSGANVLTF.